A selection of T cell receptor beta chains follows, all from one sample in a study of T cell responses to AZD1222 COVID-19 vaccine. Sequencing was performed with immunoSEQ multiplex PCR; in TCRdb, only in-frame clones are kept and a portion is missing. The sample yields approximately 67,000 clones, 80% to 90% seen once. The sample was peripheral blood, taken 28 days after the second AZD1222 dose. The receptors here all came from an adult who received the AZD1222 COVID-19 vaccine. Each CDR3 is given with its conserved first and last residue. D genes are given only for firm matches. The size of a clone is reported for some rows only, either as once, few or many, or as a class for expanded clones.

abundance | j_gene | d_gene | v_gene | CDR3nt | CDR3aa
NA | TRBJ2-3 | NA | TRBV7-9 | TGTGCCAGCAGCTTAAGCGGCCTCACAGATACGCAGTATTTT | CASSLSGLTDTQYF
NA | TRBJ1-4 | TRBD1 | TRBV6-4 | TGTGCCAGCAGTGAGGATGGGACAGGGAAACTGTTTTTT | CASSEDGTGKLFF
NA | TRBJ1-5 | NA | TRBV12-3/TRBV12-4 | TGTGCCAGCAGTTTAACCGCGGGCCCTAGTCATTTT | CASSLTAGPSHF
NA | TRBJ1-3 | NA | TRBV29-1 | TGCAGCGCATCACCAGGGGTGGTTGGAAACACCATATATTTT | CSASPGVVGNTIYF
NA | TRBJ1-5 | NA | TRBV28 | TGTGCCAGCAGTTTCGTTTATTTCCGCCAGCCCCAGCATTTT | CASSFVYFRQPQHF
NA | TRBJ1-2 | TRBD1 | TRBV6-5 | TGTGCCAGCAGGGGTGGGACAGGCGGTTATGGCTACACCTTC | CASRGGTGGYGYTF
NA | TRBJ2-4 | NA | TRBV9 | TGTGCCAGCTCCGGAGCGATTAGCGGAGTCAAAAACATTCAGTACTTC | CASSGAISGVKNIQYF
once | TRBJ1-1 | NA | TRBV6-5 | TGTGCCAGCAGTTCCCGAATGAACACTGAAGCTTTCTTT | CASSSRMNTEAFF
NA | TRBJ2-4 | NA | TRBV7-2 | TGTGCCAGCAGCTTAGAAGGAGAGGGAATTGGAAACATTCAGTACTTC | CASSLEGEGIGNIQYF
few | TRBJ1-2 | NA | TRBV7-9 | TGTGCCAGCAGCTTAGCGCAGGGGAACTATGGCTACACCTTC | CASSLAQGNYGYTF
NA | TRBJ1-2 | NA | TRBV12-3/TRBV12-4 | TGTGCCAGCAGTTTACGAAGGGGTTATGGCTACACCTTC | CASSLRRGYGYTF
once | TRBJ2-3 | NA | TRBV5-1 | TGCGCCAGCAGCCCACTTCAGGGATTTGCAGATACGCAGTATTTT | CASSPLQGFADTQYF
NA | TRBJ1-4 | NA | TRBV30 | TGTGCCTGGGGGGTAGGGGGGATGGGAGAAAAACTGTTTTTT | CAWGVGGMGEKLFF
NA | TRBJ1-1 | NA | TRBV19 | TGTGCCAGTTGGGACGAAGTGAACACTGAAGCTTTCTTT | CASWDEVNTEAFF
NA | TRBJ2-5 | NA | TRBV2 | TGTGCCAGCAGTGAATGGACAGCCCAAGAGACCCAGTACTTC | CASSEWTAQETQYF
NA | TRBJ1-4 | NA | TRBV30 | TGTGCCTGGCTGCGGGACAATAATGAAAAACTGTTTTTT | CAWLRDNNEKLFF
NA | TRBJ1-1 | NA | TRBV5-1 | TGCGCCAGCACCCCCGGGGGGATGAACACTGAAGCTTTCTTT | CASTPGGMNTEAFF
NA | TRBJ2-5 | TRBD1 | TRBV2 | TGTGCCAGCAGCGACCCGGGACAGCCTTATGGGACCCAGTACTTC | CASSDPGQPYGTQYF
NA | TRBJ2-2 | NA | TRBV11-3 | TGTGCCAGCAGCTTAGCAGGGGTCTACACCGGGGAGCTGTTTTTT | CASSLAGVYTGELFF
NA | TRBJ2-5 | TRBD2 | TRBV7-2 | TGTGCCAGCAGCCCCGAATCTTCAGCCGGGGGGGCCGGGGAGACCCAGTACTTC | CASSPESSAGGAGETQYF
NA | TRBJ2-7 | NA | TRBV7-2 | TGTGCCAGCAGCTTTTTAGGAGGGGAGCAGTACTTC | CASSFLGGEQYF
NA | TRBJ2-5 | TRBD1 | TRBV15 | TGTGCCACCACCCTGGGACAGCAAGAGACCCAGTACTTC | CATTLGQQETQYF
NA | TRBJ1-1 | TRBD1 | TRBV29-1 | TGCAGCGTTGAAGGGACAGGGGGTTCAGCTTTCTTT | CSVEGTGGSAFF
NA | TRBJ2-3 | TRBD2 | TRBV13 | TGTGCCAGCAGCTTCTCCCTGGCTAGCGGGGGGGTCACAGATACGCAGTATTTT | CASSFSLASGGVTDTQYF
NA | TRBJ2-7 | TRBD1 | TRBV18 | TGTGCCAGCTCACTGGACAGGGACTCCTACGAGCAGTACTTC | CASSLDRDSYEQYF
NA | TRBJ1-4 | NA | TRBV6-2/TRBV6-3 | TGTGCCAGCAGTTACGGGGGGAACTATAATGAAAAACTGTTTTTT | CASSYGGNYNEKLFF
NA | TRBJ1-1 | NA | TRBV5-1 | TGCGCCAGCAACCGAAACTCCCAGGGAACTGAAGCTTTCTTT | CASNRNSQGTEAFF
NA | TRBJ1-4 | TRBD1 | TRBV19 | TGTGCCAGTAGTATAACAGGGGGGATCGAAAAACTGTTTTTT | CASSITGGIEKLFF
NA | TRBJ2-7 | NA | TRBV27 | TGTGCCAGCAGTTCGTATACAGGGTTTGTGCGCGGCGAGCAGTACTTC | CASSSYTGFVRGEQYF
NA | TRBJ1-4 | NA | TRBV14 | TGTGCCAGCAGCCCCGGGGTGACAGGAACTAATGAAAAACTGTTTTTT | CASSPGVTGTNEKLFF
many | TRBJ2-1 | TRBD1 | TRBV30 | TGTGCCTGGAGTGCTGATGCCGGGACAGGGCCCTACAATGAGCAGTTCTTC | CAWSADAGTGPYNEQFF
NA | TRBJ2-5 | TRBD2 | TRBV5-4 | TGTGCCAGCACCCTAGCGGGGGGCCGGGAGACCCAGTACTTC | CASTLAGGRETQYF
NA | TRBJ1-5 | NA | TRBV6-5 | TGTGCCAGCAGTCGTGTACGGGGGAGCAATCAGCCCCAGCATTTT | CASSRVRGSNQPQHF
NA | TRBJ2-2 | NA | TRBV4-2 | TGTGCCAGCAGCCAAGGATCAAGGGGCAACTCCGGGGAGCTGTTTTTT | CASSQGSRGNSGELFF
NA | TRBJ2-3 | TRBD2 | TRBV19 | TGTGCCAGTAGTGCCGGGACTATTCCTAGCACAGATACGCAGTATTTT | CASSAGTIPSTDTQYF
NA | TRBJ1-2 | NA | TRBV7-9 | TGTGCCAGCAGCTTAACATTACGGAATGGCTACACCTTC | CASSLTLRNGYTF
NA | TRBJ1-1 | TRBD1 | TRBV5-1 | TGCGCCAGCGGCACAGGGGTCCTAATGAACACTGAAGCTTTCTTT | CASGTGVLMNTEAFF
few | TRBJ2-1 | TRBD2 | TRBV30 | TGTGCCTGGAAGACTAGCGGGGGGGTGCATGAGCAGTTCTTC | CAWKTSGGVHEQFF
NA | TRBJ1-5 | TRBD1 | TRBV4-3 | TGCGCCAGCAGCCAAGATCTTCCCAGGGGGAGCAATCAGCCCCAGCATTTT | CASSQDLPRGSNQPQHF
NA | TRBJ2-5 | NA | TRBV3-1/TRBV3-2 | TGTGCCAGCAGCCAAGGAAGGGGCAAAGAGACCCAGTACTTC | CASSQGRGKETQYF
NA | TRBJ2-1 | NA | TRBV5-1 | TGCGCCAGCAGCTGGGAGGGGGCCGGTGAGCAGTTCTTC | CASSWEGAGEQFF
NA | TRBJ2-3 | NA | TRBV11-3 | TGTGCCAGCAGCTTACGGCGGGGGCCGGGCACAGATACGCAGTATTTT | CASSLRRGPGTDTQYF
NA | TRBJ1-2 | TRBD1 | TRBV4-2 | TGTGCCAGCAGCCACTCGACAGGGGGGCCCTCGGTTAACTATGGCTACACCTTC | CASSHSTGGPSVNYGYTF
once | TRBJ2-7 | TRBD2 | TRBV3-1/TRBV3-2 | TGTGCCAGCAGCCAAGATACACTAGCGGGGTCGGTGCACTTC | CASSQDTLAGSVHF
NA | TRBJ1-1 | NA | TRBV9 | TGTGCCAGCAGTCCCTTGGGGGGAACTGAAGCTTTCTTT | CASSPLGGTEAFF
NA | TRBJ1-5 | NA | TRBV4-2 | TGTGCCAGCAGCCGTAGTACGAGTGGTCAGCCCCAGCATTTT | CASSRSTSGQPQHF
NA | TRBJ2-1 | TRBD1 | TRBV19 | TGTGCCAGTAGTATAAGGGGGCAGGTGGCCTACAATGAGCAGTTCTTC | CASSIRGQVAYNEQFF
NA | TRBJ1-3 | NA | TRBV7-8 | TGTGCCAGCAGCCTAGAGGCGGGAAACACCATATATTTT | CASSLEAGNTIYF
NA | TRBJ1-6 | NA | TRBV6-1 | TGTGCCAGCAGTGAGCAGCCCTATAATTCACCCCTCCACTTT | CASSEQPYNSPLHF
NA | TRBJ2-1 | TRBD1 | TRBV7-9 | TGTGCCAGCAGCTCCCGGGACAGGGACAATGAGCAGTTCTTC | CASSSRDRDNEQFF
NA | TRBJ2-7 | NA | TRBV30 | TGTGCCTGGACGAAAGGGGGCGAGCAGTACTTC | CAWTKGGEQYF
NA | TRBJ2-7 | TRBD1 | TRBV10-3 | TGTGCCAGCGGACAGGCCTACGAGCAGTACTTC | CASGQAYEQYF
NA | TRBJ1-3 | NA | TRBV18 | TGTGCCAGCTCACCGCCACTTGGCCTCTCTGGAAACACCATATATTTT | CASSPPLGLSGNTIYF
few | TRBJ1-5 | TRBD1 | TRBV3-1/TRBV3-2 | TGTGCCAGCAGCCCAGGACAGGGCCATCAGCCCCAGCATTTT | CASSPGQGHQPQHF
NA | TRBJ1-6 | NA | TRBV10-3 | TGTGCCATCAGTCGGGACGGCAGATATAATTCACCCCTCCACTTT | CAISRDGRYNSPLHF
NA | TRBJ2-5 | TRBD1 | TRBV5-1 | TGCGCCAGCAGAGAAACAGGGGGCCAAGAGACCCAGTACTTC | CASRETGGQETQYF
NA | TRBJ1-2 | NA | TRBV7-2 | TGTGCCAGCAGCGTTGGACGGGGGACTAACTATGGCTACACCTTC | CASSVGRGTNYGYTF
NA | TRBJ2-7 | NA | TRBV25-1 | TGTGCCAGCAGTGAACCCAGGGTAATCTACGAGCAGTACTTC | CASSEPRVIYEQYF
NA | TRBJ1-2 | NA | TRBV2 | TGTGCCAGCATGGAGACAGCTAACTATGGCTACACCTTC | CASMETANYGYTF
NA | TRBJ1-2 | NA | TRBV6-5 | TGTGCCAGCAGTTACTTTCAGGGAGATGGCTACACCTTC | CASSYFQGDGYTF